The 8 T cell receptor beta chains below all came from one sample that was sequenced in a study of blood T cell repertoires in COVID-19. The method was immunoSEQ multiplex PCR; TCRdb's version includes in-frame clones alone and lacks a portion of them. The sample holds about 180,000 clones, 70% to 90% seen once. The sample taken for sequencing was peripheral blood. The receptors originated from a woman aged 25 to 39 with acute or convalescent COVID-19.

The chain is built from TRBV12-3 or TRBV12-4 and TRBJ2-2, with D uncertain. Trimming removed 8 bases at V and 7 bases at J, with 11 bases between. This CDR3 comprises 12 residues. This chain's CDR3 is CASGDDGGELFF. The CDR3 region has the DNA TGTGCCAGCGGAGATGATGGCGGGGAGCTGTTTTTT.

CDR3 in DNA: TGCAGTGCCGCGCAAACCTACGAGCAGTACTTC. Amino acid sequence: CSAAQTYEQYF. V and J are TRBV20-1 and TRBJ2-7; D unresolved. Trimming pared 6 bases from V and 2 bases from J, leaving 8 bases between. Germline loops: CDR1 DFQATT, CDR2 SNEGSKA (reference sequence). CDR3 length equals 11 residues.

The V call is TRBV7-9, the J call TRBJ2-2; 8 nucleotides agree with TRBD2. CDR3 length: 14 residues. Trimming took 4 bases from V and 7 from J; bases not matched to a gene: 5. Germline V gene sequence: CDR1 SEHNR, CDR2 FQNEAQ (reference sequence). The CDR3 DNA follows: TGTGCCAGCAGCTCCGCCGGGACTAGCGGGGAGCTGTTTTTT. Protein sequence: CASSSAGTSGELFF.

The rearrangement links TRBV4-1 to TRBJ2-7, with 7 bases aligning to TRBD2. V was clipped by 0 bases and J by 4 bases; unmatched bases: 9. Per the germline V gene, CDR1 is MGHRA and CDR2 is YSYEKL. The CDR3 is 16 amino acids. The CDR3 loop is CASSQDQGEGYYEQYF. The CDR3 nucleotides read TGCGCCAGCAGCCAAGATCAAGGGGAGGGCTATTACGAGCAGTACTTC.

CDR3 DNA: TGTGCCAGCAGCCAAGACCTTACGTGGGGGAAGGGGGCAGATACGCAGTATTTT. The encoded protein is CASSQDLTWGKGADTQYF. The genes are TRBV4-2 and TRBJ2-3, with D tentatively TRBD1 (6 bases). The CDR3 totals 18 residues. V was cut by 0 bases and J by 4 bases, with 20 bases left in between. Germline CDR1 is LGHNA and CDR2 is YNFKEQ.

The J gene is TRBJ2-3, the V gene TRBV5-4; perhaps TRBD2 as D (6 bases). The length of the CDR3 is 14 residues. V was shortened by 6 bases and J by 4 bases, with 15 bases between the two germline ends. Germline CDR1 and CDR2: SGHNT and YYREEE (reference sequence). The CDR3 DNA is TGTGCCAGCAACGACGGGAGAGAGGCAGATACGCAGTATTTT. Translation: CASNDGREADTQYF. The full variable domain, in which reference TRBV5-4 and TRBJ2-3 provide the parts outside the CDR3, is ETGVTQSPTHLIKTRGQQVTLRCSSQSGHNTVSWYQQALGQGPQFIFQYYREEENGRGNFPPRFSGLQFPNYSSELNVNALELDDSALYLCASNDGREADTQYFGPGTRLTVL.

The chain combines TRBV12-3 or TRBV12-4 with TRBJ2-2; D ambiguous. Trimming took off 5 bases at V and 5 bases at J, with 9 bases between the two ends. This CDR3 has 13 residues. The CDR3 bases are TGTGCCAGCAGTAATAGTGTAACCGGGGAGCTGTTTTTT. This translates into CASSNSVTGELFF.

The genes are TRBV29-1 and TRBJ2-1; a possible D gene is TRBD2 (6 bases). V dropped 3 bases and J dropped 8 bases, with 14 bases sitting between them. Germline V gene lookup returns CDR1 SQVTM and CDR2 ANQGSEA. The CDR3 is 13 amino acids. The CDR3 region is CSVEGTGSDEQFF. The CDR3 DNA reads TGCAGCGTTGAGGGGACTGGGAGTGATGAGCAGTTCTTC.